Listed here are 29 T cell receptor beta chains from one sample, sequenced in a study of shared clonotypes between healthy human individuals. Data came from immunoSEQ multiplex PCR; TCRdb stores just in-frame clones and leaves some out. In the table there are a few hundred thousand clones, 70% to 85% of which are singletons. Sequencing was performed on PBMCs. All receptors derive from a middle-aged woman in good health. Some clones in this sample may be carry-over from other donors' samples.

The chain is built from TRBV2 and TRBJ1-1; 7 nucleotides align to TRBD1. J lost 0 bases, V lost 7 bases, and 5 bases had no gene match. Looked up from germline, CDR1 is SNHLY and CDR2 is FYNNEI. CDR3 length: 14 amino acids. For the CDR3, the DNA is TGTGCCAGCATGGTGGGACAGCTGAACACTGAAGCTTTCTTT. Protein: CASMVGQLNTEAFF.

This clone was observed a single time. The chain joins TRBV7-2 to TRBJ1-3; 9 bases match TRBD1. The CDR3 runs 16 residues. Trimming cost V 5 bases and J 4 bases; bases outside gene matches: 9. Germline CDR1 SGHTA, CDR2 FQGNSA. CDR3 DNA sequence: TGTGCCAGCAGCCCCCGGGGGACAGGGAACGGAAACACCATATATTTT. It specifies CASSPRGTGNGNTIYF.

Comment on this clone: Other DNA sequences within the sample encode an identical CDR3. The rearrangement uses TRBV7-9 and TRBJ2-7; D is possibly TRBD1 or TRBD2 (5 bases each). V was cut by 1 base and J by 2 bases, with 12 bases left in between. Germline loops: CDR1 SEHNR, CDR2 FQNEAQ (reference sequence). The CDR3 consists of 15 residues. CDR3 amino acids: CASSLGGNGAYEQYF. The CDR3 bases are TGTGCCAGCAGCTTAGGGGGGAACGGGGCCTACGAGCAGTACTTC.

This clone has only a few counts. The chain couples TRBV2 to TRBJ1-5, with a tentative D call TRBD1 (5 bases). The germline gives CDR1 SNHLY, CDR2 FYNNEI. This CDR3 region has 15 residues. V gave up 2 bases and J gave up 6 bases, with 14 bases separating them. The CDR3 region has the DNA TGTGCCAGCAGTGAAATCGCTGGGGGGGGTCAGCCCCAGCATTTT. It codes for CASSEIAGGGQPQHF.

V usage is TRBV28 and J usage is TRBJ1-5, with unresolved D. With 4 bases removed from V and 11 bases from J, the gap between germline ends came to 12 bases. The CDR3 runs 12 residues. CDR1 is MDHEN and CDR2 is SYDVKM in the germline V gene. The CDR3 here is CASSSDTRSQHF. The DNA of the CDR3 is TGTGCCAGCAGTTCCGACACCCGGTCCCAGCATTTT. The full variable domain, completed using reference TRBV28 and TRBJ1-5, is DVKVTQSSRYLVKRTGEKVFLECVQDMDHENMFWYRQDPGLGLRLIYFSYDVKMKEKGDIPEGYSVSREKKERFSLILESASTNQTSMYLCASSSDTRSQHFGDGTRLSIL.

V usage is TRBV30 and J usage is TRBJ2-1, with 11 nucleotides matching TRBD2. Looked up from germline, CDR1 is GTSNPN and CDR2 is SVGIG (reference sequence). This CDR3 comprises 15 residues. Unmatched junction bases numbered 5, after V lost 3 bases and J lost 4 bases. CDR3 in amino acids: CAWSLAGGGYNEQFF. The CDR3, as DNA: TGTGCCTGGAGCTTAGCGGGAGGGGGATACAATGAGCAGTTCTTC.

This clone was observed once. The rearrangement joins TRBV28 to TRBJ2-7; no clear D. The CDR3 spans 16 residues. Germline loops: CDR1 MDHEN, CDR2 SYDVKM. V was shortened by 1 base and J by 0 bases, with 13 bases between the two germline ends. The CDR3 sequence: CASSLLWYPPSYEQYF. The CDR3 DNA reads TGTGCCAGCAGTTTATTGTGGTATCCCCCCTCCTACGAGCAGTACTTC.

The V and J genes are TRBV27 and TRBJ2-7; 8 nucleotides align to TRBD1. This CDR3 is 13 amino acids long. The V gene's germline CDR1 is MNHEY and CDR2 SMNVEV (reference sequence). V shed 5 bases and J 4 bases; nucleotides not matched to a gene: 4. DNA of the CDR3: TGTGCCAGCAGTCCCGACAGGGGTTACGAGCAGTACTTC. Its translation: CASSPDRGYEQYF.

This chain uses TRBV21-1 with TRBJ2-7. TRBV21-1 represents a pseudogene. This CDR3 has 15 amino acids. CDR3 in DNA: TGTGCCAGCAACAATAGGGCCGACGGCTCCTACGAGCAGTACTTC. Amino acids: CASNNRADGSYEQYF.

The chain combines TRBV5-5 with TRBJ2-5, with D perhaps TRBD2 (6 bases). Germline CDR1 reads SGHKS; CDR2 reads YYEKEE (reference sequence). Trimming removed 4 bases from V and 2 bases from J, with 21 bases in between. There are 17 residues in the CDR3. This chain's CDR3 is CASSAEGWRELQETQYF. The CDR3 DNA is TGTGCCAGCAGCGCGGAAGGGTGGCGGGAACTACAAGAGACCCAGTACTTC.

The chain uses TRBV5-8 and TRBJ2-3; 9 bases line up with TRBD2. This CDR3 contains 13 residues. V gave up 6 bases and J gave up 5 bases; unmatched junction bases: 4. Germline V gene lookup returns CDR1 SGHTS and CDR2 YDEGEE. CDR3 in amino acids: CASTPSGVDTQYF. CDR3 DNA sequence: TGTGCCAGCACCCCTAGCGGGGTAGATACGCAGTATTTT.

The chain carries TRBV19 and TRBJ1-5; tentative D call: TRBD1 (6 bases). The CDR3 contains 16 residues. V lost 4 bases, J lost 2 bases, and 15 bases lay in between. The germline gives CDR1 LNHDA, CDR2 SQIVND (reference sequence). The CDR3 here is CASSNEQGFGNQPQHF. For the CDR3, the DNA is TGTGCCAGTAGTAATGAACAGGGCTTCGGCAATCAGCCCCAGCATTTT. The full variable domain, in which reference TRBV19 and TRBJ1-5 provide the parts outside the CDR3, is DGGITQSPKYLFRKEGQNVTLSCEQNLNHDAMYWYRQDPGQGLRLIYYSQIVNDFQKGDIAEGYSVSREKKESFPLTVTSAQKNPTAFYLCASSNEQGFGNQPQHFGDGTRLSIL.

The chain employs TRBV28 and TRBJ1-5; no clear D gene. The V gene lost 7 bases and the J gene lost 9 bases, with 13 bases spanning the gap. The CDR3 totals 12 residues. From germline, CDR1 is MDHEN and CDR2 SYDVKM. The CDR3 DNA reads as TGTGCCAGCACCTTCAACGGGTTGCCCCAGCATTTT. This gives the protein CASTFNGLPQHF.

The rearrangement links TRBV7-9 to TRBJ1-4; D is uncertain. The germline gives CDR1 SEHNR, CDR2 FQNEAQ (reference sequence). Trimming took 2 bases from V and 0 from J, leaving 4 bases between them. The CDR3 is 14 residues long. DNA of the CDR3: TGTGCCAGCAGCTTATTTGCAACTAATGAAAAACTGTTTTTT. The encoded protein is CASSLFATNEKLFF.

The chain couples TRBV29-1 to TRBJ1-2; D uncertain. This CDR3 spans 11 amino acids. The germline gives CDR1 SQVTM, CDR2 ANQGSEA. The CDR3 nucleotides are TGCGGCGGGTCCTCAAACTATGGCTACACCTTC. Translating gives CGGSSNYGYTF.

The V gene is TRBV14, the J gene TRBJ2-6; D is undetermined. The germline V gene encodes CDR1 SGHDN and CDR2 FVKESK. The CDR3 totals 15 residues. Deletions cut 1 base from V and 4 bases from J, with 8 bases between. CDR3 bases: TGTGCCAGCAGCCAAGGAGCCAGGGGGGCCAACGTCCTGACTTTC. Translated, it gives CASSQGARGANVLTF. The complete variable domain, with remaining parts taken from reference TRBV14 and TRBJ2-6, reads EAGVTQFPSHSVIEKGQTVTLRCDPISGHDNLYWYRRVMGKEIKFLLHFVKESKQDESGMPNNRFLAERTGGTYSTLKVQPAELEDSGVYFCASSQGARGANVLTFGAGSRLTVL.

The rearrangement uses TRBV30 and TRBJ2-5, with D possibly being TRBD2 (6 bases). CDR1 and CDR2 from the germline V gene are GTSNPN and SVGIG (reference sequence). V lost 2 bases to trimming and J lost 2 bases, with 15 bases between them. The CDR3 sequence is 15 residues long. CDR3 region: CAWSRVGSRQETQYF. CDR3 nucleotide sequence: TGTGCCTGGAGTAGGGTCGGGAGTCGGCAAGAGACCCAGTACTTC.

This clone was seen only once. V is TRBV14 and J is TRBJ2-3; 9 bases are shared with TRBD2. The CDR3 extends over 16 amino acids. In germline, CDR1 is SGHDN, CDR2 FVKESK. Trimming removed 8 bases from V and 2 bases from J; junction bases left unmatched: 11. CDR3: CASPRYSGRTTDTQYF. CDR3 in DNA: TGTGCCAGCCCCAGGTACAGCGGGAGGACCACAGATACGCAGTATTTT.

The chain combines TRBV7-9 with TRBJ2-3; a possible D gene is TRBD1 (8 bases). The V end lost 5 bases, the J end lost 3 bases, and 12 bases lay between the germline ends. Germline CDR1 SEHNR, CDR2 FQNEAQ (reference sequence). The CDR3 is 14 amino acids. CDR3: CASSPQGGTDTQYF. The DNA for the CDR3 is TGTGCCAGCAGCCCACAGGGGGGGACAGATACGCAGTATTTT.

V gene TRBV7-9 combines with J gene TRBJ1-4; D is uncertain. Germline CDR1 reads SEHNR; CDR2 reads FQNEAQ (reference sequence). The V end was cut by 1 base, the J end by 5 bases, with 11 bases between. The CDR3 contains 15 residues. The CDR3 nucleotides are TGTGCCAGCAGCTTAGTTGGGCCCTCCAATGAAAAACTGTTTTTT. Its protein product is CASSLVGPSNEKLFF.

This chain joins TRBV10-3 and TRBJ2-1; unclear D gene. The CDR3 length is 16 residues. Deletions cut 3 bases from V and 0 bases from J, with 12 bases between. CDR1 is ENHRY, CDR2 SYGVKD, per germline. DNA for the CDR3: TGTGCCATCAGTGACCCTACCCTCAGCTCCTACAATGAGCAGTTCTTC. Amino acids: CAISDPTLSSYNEQFF.

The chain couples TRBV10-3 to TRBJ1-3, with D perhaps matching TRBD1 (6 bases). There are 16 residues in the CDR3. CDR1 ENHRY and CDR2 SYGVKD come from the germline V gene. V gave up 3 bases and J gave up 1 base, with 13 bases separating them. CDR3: CAISDGGRGSGNTIYF. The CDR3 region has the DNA TGTGCCATCAGTGATGGGGGCAGGGGATCTGGAAACACCATATATTTT.

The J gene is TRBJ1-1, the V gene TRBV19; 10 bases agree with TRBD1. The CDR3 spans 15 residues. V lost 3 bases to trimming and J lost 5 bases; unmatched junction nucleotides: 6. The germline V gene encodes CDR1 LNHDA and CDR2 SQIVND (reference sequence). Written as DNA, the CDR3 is TGTGCCAGTAGTATCACCGGGACAGGGGATACTGAAGCTTTCTTT. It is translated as CASSITGTGDTEAFF.

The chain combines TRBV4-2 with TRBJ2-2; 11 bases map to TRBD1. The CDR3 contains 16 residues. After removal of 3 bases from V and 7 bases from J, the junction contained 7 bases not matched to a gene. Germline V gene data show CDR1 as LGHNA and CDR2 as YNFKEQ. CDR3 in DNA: TGTGCCAGCAGCCAGCTACCGGGACAGGGGGACGGGGAGCTGTTTTTT. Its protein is CASSQLPGQGDGELFF.

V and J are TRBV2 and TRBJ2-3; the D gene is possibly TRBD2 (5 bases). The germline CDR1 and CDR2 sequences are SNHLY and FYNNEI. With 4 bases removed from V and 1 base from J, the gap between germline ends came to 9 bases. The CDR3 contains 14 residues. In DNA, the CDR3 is TGTGCCAGCAGTGCCTTGAGGGGCACAGATACGCAGTATTTT. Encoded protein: CASSALRGTDTQYF.

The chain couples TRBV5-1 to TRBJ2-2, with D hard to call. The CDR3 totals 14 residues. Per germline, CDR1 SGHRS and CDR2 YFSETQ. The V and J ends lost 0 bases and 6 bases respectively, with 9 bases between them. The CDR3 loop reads CASSLASDAGELFF. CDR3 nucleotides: TGCGCCAGCAGCTTGGCCAGCGACGCCGGGGAGCTGTTTTTT.

The CDR3 bases are TGTGCCAGCAGCCAATGGGTAGCGGGAGGCGGCGATACGCAGTATTTT. This gives the protein CASSQWVAGGGDTQYF. The genes are TRBV4-2 and TRBJ2-3; the match to TRBD2 covers 10 bases. The CDR3 sequence is 16 residues long. Trimming at V came to 2 bases and at J to 6 bases, leaving 8 bases not matched to a gene. CDR1 and CDR2 (germline): LGHNA, YNFKEQ.

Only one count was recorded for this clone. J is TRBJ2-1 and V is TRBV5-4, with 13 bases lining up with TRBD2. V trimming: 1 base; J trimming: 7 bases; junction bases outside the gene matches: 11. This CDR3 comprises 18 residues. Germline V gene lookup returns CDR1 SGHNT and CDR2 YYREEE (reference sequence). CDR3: CASSLFGTSGTLRNEQFF. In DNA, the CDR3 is TGTGCCAGCAGCTTGTTTGGGACTAGCGGGACCCTTCGGAATGAGCAGTTCTTC.

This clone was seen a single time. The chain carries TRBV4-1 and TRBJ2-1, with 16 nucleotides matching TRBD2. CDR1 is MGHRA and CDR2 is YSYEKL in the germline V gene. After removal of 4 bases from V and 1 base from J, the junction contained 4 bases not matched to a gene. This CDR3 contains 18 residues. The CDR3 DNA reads TGCGCCAGCAGCCTGGGACTAGCGGGAGGGCTTTCCTACAATGAGCAGTTCTTC. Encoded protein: CASSLGLAGGLSYNEQFF.